The text below deals with one TCR beta chain. This CDR3 has 13 residues. Germline CDR1 is SNHLY and CDR2 is FYNNEI. Trimming pared 9 bases from V and 3 bases from J, leaving 12 bases between. This sample is part of a study of cytomegalovirus exposure and HLA in healthy donors. The PCR had 60 Vbeta and 13 Jbeta primers. Repertoires were generated with immunoSEQ multiplex PCR, while TCRdb's copy carries only in-frame clones and drops some. This sample has fewer than 250,000 clones, with nearly 80% found just once. The chain links TRBV2 to TRBJ1-5, with D possibly TRBD1 on 6 matching bases. The sequenced sample was PBMCs. This clonotype originated in a male donor in good health and CMV-seronegative. In DNA, the CDR3 is TGTGCCAGTCGGACAGCCTACAATCAGCCCCAGCATTTT. Translating gives CASRTAYNQPQHF.